This T cell receptor (beta chain) was recovered during a study of blood T cell repertoires in COVID-19. Study details: Nucleic acid was either cDNA or gDNA, and it came from T cells, B-cell-depleted T cells, or PBMCs.

This clone has only a few counts. A Seattle source enrolled patients during active infection and followed them longitudinally. Per the original data handling: Amplification of reference gene primers was used by the study to estimate nucleated cell counts. Some clones are missing from TCRdb's copy, which holds only in-frame ones; the method was immunoSEQ multiplex PCR. Clonal size and the V and J genes are those of that table, whereas D and trimming came from the DNA. Found here are 90,000 to 100,000 clones, around 92% of them singletons; the top ten hold around 2.8%. Germline CDR1 MNHEY, CDR2 SVGAGI. V lost 4 bases and J lost 7, with 19 bases in between. CDR3 length: 15 amino acids.

This sequence joins TRBV6-5 and TRBJ2-5, with D perhaps matching TRBD2 (6 bases). Source material: peripheral blood. The origin of this receptor is a man over 45 with COVID-19, enrolled during active disease. The CDR3 protein is CASSWGGAPPGTQYF. The CDR3 DNA is TGTGCCAGCAGTTGGGGCGGGGCCCCTCCGGGGACCCAGTACTTC.